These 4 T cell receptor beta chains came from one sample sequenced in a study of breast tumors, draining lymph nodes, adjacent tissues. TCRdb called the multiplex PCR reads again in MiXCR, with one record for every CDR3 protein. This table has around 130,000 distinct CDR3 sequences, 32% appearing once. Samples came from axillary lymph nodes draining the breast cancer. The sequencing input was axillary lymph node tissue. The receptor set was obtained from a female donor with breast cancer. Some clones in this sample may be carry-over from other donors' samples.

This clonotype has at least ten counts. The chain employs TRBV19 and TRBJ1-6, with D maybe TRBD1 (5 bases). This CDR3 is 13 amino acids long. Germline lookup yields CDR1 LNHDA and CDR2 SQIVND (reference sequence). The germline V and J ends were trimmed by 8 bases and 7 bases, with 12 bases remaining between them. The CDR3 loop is CASGGNLNSPLHF. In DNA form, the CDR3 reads TGTGCCAGTGGGGGGAACCTCAATTCACCCCTCCACTTT.

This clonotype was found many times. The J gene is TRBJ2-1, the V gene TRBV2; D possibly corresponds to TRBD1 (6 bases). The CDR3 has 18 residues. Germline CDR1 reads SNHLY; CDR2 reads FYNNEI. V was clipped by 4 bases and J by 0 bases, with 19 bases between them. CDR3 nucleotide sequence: TGTGCCAGCAGTGCACCCCATAGACAGGAGAGCTCCTACAATGAGCAGTTCTTC. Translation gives CASSAPHRQESSYNEQFF. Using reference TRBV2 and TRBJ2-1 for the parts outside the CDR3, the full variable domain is EPEVTQTPSHQVTQMGQEVILRCVPISNHLYFYWYRQILGQKVEFLVSFYNNEISEKSEIFDDQFSVERPDGSNFTLKIRSTKLEDSAMYFCASSAPHRQESSYNEQFFGPGTRLTVL.

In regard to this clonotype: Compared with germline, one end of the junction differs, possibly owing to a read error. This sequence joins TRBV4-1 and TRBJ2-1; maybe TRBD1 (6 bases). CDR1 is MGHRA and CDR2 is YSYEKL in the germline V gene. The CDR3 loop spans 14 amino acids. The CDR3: CVSSQDPQGNEQFF. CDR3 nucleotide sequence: TGCGTCAGCAGCCAAGATCCGCAGGGGAATGAGCAGTTCTTC.

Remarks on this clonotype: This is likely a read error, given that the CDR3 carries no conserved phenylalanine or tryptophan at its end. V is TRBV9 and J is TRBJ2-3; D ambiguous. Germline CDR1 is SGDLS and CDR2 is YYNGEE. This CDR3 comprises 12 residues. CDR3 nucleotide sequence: TGTACCAGCAGCGTAGGCACAGATACGCAGTATCTT. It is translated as CTSSVGTDTQYL.